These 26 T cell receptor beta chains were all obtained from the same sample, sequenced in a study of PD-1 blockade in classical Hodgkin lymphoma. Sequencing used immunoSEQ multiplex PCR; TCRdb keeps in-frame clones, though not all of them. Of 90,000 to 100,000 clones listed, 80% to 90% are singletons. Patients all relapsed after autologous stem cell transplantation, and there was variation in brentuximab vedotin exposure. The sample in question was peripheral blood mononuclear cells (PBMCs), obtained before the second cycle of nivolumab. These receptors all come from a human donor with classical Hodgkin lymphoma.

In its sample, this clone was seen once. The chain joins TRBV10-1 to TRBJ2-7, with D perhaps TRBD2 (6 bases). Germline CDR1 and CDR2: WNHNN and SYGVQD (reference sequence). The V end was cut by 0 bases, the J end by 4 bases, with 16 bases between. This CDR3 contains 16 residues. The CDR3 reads CASSESRGRASYEQYF. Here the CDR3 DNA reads TGCGCCAGCAGTGAGTCGCGGGGTCGAGCCTCGTACGAGCAGTACTTC.

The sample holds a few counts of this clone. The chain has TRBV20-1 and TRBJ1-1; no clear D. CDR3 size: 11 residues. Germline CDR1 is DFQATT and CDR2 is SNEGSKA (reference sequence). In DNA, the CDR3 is TGCACGGTTACCCCTTTCACTGAAGCTTTCTTT. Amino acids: CTVTPFTEAFF.

In DNA, the CDR3 is TGTGCCAGCAGCCCCGGGGGGGGGTACACCGGGGAGCTGTTTTTT. Its translation: CASSPGGGYTGELFF. The rearrangement links TRBV7-9 to TRBJ2-2; 8 bases map to TRBD2. V was clipped by 5 bases and J by 3 bases; unmatched bases: 5. The CDR3 sequence is 15 residues long. In germline, CDR1 is SEHNR, CDR2 FQNEAQ (reference sequence).

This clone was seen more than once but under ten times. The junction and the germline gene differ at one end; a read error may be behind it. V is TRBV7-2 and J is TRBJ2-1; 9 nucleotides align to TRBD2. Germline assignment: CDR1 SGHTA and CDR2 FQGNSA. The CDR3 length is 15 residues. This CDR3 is CASRVTGTSYDEQFF. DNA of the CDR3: TGTGCCAGCCGCGTAACCGGGACTAGCTACGATGAGCAGTTCTTC.

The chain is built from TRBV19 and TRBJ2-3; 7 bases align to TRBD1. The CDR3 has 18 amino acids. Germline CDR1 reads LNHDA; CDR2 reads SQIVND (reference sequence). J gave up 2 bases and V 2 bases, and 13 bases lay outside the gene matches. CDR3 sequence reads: CASSITGVTGTFTDTQYF. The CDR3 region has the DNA TGTGCCAGTAGTATAACCGGGGTGACAGGGACCTTCACAGATACGCAGTATTTT. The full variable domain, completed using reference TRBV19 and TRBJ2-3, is DGGITQSPKYLFRKEGQNVTLSCEQNLNHDAMYWYRQDPGQGLRLIYYSQIVNDFQKGDIAEGYSVSREKKESFPLTVTSAQKNPTAFYLCASSITGVTGTFTDTQYFGPGTRLTVL.

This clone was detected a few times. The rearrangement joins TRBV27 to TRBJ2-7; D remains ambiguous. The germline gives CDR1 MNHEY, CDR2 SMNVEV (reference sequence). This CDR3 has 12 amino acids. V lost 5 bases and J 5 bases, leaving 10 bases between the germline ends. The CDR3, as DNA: TGTGCCAGCAGTGGCCAGTGGAACGAGCAGTACTTC. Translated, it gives CASSGQWNEQYF.

DNA for the CDR3: TGTGCCAGCAGCTTGGCCCCGACTAGCGGGAGGTCGGATGAGCAGTTCTTC. Its protein is CASSLAPTSGRSDEQFF. The chain uses TRBV5-4 and TRBJ2-1; 13 bases fit TRBD2. Trimming cost V 0 bases and J 8 bases; bases outside gene matches: 8. Germline values: CDR1 SGHNT, CDR2 YYREEE (reference sequence). This CDR3 region has 17 residues.

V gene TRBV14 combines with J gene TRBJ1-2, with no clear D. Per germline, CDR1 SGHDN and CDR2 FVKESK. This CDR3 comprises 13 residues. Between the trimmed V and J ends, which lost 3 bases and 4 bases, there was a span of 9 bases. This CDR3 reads CASSHRTVYGYTF. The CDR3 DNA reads TGTGCCAGCAGCCACAGGACGGTCTATGGCTACACCTTC.

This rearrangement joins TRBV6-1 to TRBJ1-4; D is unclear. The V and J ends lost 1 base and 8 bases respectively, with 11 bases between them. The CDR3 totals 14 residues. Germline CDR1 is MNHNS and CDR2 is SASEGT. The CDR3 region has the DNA TGTGCCAGCAGTGAAGGGGCGGGGAGAGAAAAACTGTTTTTT. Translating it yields CASSEGAGREKLFF.

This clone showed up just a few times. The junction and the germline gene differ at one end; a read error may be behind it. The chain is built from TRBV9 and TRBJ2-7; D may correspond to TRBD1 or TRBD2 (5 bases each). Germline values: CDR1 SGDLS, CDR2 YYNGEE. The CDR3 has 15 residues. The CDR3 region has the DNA TGTGCCAGCAGCGATGGCCGGGACGGCAGACTAAGGTGGGACTTC. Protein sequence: CASSDGRDGRLRWDF.

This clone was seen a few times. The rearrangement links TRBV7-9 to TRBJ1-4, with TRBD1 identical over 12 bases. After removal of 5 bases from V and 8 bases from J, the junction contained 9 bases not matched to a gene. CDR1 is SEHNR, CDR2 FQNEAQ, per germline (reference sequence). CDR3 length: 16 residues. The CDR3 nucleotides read TGTGCCAGCAGCAGCGGGACAGGGGGCTTTGGCGAAAAACTGTTTTTT. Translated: CASSSGTGGFGEKLFF.

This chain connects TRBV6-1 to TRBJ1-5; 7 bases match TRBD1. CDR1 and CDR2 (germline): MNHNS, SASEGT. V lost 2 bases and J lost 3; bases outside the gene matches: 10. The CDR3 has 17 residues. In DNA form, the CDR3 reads TGTGCCAGCAGTGAACAACCGGGACAGTATACCAATCAGCCCCAGCATTTT. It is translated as CASSEQPGQYTNQPQHF.

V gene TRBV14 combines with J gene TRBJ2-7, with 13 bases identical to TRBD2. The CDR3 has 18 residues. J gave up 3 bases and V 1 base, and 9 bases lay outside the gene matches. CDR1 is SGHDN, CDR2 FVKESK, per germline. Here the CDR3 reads CASSQGTSGSYPGYEQYF. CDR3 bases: TGTGCCAGCAGCCAAGGGACTAGCGGGAGCTACCCTGGCTACGAGCAGTACTTC.

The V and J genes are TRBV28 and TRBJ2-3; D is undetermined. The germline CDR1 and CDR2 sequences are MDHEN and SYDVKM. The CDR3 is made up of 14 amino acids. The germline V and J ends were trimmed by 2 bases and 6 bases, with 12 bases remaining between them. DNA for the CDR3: TGTGCCAGCAGTTTAAGGACCGCTGGGGATACGCAGTATTTT. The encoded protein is CASSLRTAGDTQYF. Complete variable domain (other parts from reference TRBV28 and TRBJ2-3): DVKVTQSSRYLVKRTGEKVFLECVQDMDHENMFWYRQDPGLGLRLIYFSYDVKMKEKGDIPEGYSVSREKKERFSLILESASTNQTSMYLCASSLRTAGDTQYFGPGTRLTVL.

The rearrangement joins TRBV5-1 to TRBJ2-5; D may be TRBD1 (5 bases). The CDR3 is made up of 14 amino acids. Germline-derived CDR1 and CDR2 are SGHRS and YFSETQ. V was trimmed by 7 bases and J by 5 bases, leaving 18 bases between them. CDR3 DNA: TGCGCCAGCGGTCAGGGATCGGTGTTGGAGACCCAGTACTTC. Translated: CASGQGSVLETQYF.

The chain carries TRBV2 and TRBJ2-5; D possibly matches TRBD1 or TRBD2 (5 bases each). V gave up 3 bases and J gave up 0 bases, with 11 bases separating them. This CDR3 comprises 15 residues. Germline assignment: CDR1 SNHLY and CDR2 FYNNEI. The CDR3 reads CASSDSGGYQETQYF. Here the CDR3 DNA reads TGTGCCAGCAGTGACAGTGGGGGATACCAAGAGACCCAGTACTTC. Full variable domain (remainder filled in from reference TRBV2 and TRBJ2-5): EPEVTQTPSHQVTQMGQEVILRCVPISNHLYFYWYRQILGQKVEFLVSFYNNEISEKSEIFDDQFSVERPDGSNFTLKIRSTKLEDSAMYFCASSDSGGYQETQYFGPGTRLLVL.

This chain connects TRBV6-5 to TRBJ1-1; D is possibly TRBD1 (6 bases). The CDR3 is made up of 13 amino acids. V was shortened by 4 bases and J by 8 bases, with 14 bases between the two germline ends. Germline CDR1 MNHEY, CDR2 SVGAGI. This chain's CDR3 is CASSSLTGHEAFF. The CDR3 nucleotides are TGTGCCAGCAGTTCACTGACAGGACACGAAGCTTTCTTT.

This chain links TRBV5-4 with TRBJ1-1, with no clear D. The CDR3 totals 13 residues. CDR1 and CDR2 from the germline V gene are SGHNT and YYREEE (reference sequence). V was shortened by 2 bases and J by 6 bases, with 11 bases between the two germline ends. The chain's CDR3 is CASSLDPNAEAFF. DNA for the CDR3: TGTGCCAGCAGCTTAGATCCAAACGCTGAAGCTTTCTTT. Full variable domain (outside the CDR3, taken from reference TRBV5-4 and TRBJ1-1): ETGVTQSPTHLIKTRGQQVTLRCSSQSGHNTVSWYQQALGQGPQFIFQYYREEENGRGNFPPRFSGLQFPNYSSELNVNALELDDSALYLCASSLDPNAEAFFGQGTRLTVV.

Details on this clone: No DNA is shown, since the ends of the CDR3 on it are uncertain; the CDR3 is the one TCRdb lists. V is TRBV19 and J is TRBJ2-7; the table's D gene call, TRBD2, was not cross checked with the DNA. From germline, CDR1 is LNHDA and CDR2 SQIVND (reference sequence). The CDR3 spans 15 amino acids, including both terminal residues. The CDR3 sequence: CASSISARGPYEQYF.

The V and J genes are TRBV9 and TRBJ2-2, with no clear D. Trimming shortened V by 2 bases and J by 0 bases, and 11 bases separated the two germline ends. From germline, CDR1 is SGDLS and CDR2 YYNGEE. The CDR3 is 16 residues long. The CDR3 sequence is CASSVHQTSNTGELFF. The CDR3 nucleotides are TGTGCCAGCAGCGTCCACCAAACCTCGAACACCGGGGAGCTGTTTTTT.

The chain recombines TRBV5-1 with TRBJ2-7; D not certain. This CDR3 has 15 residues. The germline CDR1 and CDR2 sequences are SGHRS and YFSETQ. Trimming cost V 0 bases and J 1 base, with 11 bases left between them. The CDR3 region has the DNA TGCGCCAGCAGCTTGGTTATAGCTGGATCCTACGAGCAGTACTTC. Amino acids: CASSLVIAGSYEQYF.

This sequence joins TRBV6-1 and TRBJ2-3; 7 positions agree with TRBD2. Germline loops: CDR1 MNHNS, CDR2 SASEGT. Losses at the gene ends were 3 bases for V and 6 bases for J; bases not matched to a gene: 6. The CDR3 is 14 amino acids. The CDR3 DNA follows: TGTGCCAGCAGTGACGGGGGGTCAGGCGATACGCAGTATTTT. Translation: CASSDGGSGDTQYF.

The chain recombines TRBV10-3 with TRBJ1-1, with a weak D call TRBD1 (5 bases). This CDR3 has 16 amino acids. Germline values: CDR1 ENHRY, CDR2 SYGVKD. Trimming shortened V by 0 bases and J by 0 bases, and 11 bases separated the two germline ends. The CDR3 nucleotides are TGTGCCATCAGTGAGTCGGGGCCTTCCATGAACACTGAAGCTTTCTTT. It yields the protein CAISESGPSMNTEAFF.

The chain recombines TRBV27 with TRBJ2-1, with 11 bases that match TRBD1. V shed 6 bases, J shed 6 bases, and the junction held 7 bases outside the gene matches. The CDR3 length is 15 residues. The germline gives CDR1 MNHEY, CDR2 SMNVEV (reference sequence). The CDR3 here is CASSNTGTGGNEQFF. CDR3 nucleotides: TGTGCCAGCAGCAATACTGGGACAGGGGGCAATGAGCAGTTCTTC.

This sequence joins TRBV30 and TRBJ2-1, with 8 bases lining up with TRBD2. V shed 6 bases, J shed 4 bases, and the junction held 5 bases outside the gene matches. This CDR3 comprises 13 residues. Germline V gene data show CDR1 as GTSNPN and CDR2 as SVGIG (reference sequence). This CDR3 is CACGAGVYNEQFF. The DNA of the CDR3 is TGTGCCTGTGGAGCGGGAGTATACAATGAGCAGTTCTTC. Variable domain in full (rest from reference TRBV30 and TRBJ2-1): SQTIHQWPATLVQPVGSPLSLECTVEGTSNPNLYWYRQAAGRGLQLLFYSVGIGQISSEVPQNLSASRPQDRQFILSSKKLLLSDSGFYLCACGAGVYNEQFFGPGTRLTVL.

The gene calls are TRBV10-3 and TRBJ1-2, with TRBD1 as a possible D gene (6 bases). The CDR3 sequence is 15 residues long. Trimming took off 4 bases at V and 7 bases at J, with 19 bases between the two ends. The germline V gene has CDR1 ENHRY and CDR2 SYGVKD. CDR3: CAISADRGGATGYTF. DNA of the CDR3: TGTGCCATCAGTGCCGACCGGGGGGGGGCGACTGGCTACACCTTC.